These 8 T cell receptor beta chains share one sample of origin, sequenced in a study of Graves' ophthalmopathy and Graves' hyperthyroidism. RNA transcripts yielded amplified TCR beta CDR3 regions. First-round RT-PCR relied on HTBI primers, and a second-round multiplex PCR came next. TCRdb ran MiXCR on the multiplex PCR reads and lists one entry per CDR3 protein. The data hold roughly 1.1 million distinct CDR3 sequences, with about 40% observed a single time. Sequenced: peripheral blood or thyroid tissue (not recorded which). These receptor sequences come from an adult man with Graves' hyperthyroidism.

In this sample, this clonotype turned up once. The chain uses TRBV9 and TRBJ2-7, with a weak D call TRBD1 (5 bases). Germline V gives CDR1 SGDLS, CDR2 YYNGEE. With 3 bases removed from V and 8 bases from J, the gap between germline ends came to 15 bases. CDR3 length: 13 amino acids. The CDR3 nucleotides are TGTGCCAGCAGCGCAGGGATAAGGTCCAAGCAGTACTTC. Protein sequence: CASSAGIRSKQYF. The full variable domain, with the rest looked up from reference TRBV9 and TRBJ2-7, is DSGVTQTPKHLITATGQRVTLRCSPRSGDLSVYWYQQSLDQGLQFLIQYYNGEERAKGNILERFSAQQFPDLHSELNLSSLELGDSALYFCASSAGIRSKQYFGPGTRLTVT.

Turning to this clonotype: One end of the junction fails to match germline, which may point to a read error. The J gene is TRBJ2-5, the V gene TRBV11-3, with D uncertain. The CDR3 extends over 12 amino acids. Germline V gene sequence: CDR1 SGHNT, CDR2 YENEEA. CDR3 sequence reads: CASNSSNETQHF. The CDR3 region has the DNA TGTGCCAGCAACAGTAGTAACGAGACCCAGCACTTC.

This clonotype was detected a few times. The rearrangement joins TRBV15 to TRBJ2-1; TRBD1 matches 8 bases. After removal of 2 bases from V and 9 bases from J, the junction contained 3 bases not matched to a gene. Germline values: CDR1 LNHNV, CDR2 YYDKDF (reference sequence). This CDR3 is built from 13 residues. CDR3 sequence: CATSRQDRVEQFF. The CDR3 DNA reads TGTGCCACCAGCAGACAGGACAGGGTTGAGCAGTTCTTC.

The rearrangement joins TRBV6-5 to TRBJ1-5, with TRBD1 identical over 7 bases. The CDR3 loop spans 16 amino acids. V gave up 6 bases and J gave up 7 bases; unmatched junction bases: 15. Germline loops: CDR1 MNHEY, CDR2 SVGAGI. The CDR3 loop is CASRGMAGGEGQPQHF. CDR3 nucleotides: TGTGCCAGCAGAGGTATGGCAGGGGGAGAGGGGCAGCCCCAGCATTTT.

In this sample, this clonotype turned up once. This chain uses TRBV7-2 with TRBJ2-5; TRBD2 aligns across 8 bases. CDR1 SGHTA and CDR2 FQGNSA come from the germline V gene. The CDR3 consists of 14 residues. V was clipped by 4 bases and J by 4 bases; unmatched bases: 5. CDR3 amino acids: CASSSLAGIETQYF. CDR3 in DNA: TGTGCCAGCAGCTCATTAGCGGGAATAGAGACCCAGTACTTC.

In this sample, this clonotype turned up many times. The chain recombines TRBV5-1 with TRBJ2-7; 7 nucleotides align to TRBD1. The V and J ends lost 0 bases and 4 bases, in that order; junction bases with no gene match: 4. The CDR3 sequence is 14 residues long. CDR1 is SGHRS, CDR2 YFSETQ, per germline. This CDR3 is CASSLDRGFYEQYF. The CDR3 region has the DNA TGCGCCAGCAGCTTGGACAGGGGATTTTACGAGCAGTACTTC.

The chain joins TRBV6-5 to TRBJ1-6; 7 bases map to TRBD1. J lost 3 bases, V lost 5 bases, and 10 bases had no gene match. CDR1 and CDR2 from the germline V gene are MNHEY and SVGAGI. The CDR3 is 17 residues long. CDR3 region: CASSNGETGIYNSPLHF. For the CDR3, the DNA is TGTGCCAGCAGTAACGGGGAGACAGGGATCTATAATTCACCCCTCCACTTT.

Concerning this clonotype: This may stem from a read error, because a much larger clone lies one nucleotide away. CDR3 residues: CASSATSGRLEQFF. For the CDR3, the DNA is TGTGCCAGCAGCGCGACTAGCGGGAGACTCGAGCAGTTCTTC. The chain is built from TRBV5-6 and TRBJ2-7; the match to TRBD2 covers 12 bases. Near its end, the DNA agrees better with TRBJ2-1, so the J call may be wrong. In germline, CDR1 is SGHDT, CDR2 YYEEEE. There are 14 residues in the CDR3.